This T cell receptor (beta chain) was retrieved from a study of T cell responses to AZD1222 COVID-19 vaccine. Study-level background: Second-dose intervals near 4 or 12 weeks were combined.

V was shortened by 0 bases and J by 1 base, with 4 bases between the two germline ends. CDR1 MNHEY and CDR2 SVGEGT come from the germline V gene. This CDR3 spans 14 amino acids. Assay used: immunoSEQ multiplex PCR; TCRdb lists only in-frame clones, some missing. The sample holds about 130,000 clones, 92% seen once. The TCR originated in an adult in good health. J is TRBJ1-5 and V is TRBV6-2 or TRBV6-3; unclear D gene. The sequencing here drew on peripheral blood, taken on day 0 of AZD1222 vaccination. CDR3 region: CASSYSESNQPQHF. The CDR3 coding sequence is TGTGCCAGCAGTTACTCGGAAAGCAATCAGCCCCAGCATTTT.